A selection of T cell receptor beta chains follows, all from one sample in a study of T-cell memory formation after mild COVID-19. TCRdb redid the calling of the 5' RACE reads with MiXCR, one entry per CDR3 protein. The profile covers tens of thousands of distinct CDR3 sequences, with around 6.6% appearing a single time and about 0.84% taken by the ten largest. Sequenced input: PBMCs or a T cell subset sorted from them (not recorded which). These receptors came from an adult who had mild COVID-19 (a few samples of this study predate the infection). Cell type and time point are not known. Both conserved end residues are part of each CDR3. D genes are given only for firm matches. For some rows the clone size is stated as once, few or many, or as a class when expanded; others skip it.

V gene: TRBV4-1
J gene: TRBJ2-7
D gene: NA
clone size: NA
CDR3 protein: CASSQGLGQGLMEQYF
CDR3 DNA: TGCGCCAGCAGCCAAGGGCTGGGACAAGGTCTTATGGAGCAGTACTTC

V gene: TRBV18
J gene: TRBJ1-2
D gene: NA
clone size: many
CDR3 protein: CASSPRGGSGDNYGYTF
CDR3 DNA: TGTGCCAGCTCACCACGGGGGGGTTCAGGAGACAACTATGGCTACACCTTC

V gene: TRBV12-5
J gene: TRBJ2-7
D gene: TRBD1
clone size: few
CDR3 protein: CASGSGTGPRDEQYF
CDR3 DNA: TGTGCTAGTGGTTCGGGGACAGGGCCCAGGGACGAGCAGTACTTC

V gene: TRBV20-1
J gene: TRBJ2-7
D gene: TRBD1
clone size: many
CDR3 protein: CSGRTGGSYEQYF
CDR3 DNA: TGCAGTGGAAGGACAGGGGGCTCCTACGAGCAGTACTTC

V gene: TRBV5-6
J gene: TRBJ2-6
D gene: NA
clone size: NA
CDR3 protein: CASSFLRTGANVLTF
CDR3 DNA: TGTGCCAGCAGTTTCCTTCGTACAGGGGCCAACGTCCTGACTTTC

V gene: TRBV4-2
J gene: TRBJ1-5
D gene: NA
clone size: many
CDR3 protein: CASSQESLNQPQHF
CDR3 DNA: TGTGCCAGCAGCCAAGAATCCCTCAATCAGCCCCAGCATTTT

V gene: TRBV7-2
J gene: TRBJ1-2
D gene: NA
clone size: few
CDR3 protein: CASSVQGNYGYTF
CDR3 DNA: TGTGCCAGCAGCGTACAGGGTAACTATGGCTACACCTTC

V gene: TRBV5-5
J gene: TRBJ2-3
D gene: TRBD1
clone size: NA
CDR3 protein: CASSMTGPSTDTQYF
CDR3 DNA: TGTGCCAGCAGCATGACAGGGCCTAGCACAGATACGCAGTATTTT

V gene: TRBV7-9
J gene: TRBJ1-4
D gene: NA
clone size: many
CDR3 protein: CASSPGGGGPEKLFF
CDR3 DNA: TGTGCCAGCAGCCCAGGAGGCGGGGGACCCGAAAAACTGTTTTTT

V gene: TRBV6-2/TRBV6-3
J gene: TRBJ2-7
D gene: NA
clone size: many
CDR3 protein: CASSRTARGTGEQYF
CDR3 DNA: TGTGCCAGCAGCAGGACCGCACGAGGGACGGGCGAGCAGTACTTC

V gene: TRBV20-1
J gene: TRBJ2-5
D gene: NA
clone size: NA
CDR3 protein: CSARVVGAVAETQYF
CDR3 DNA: TGCAGTGCTAGAGTCGTAGGGGCGGTTGCGGAGACCCAGTACTTC

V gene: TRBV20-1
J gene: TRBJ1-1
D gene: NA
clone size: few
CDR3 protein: CSARVPGHNTEAFF
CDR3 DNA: TGCAGTGCTAGAGTCCCGGGACATAACACTGAAGCTTTCTTT

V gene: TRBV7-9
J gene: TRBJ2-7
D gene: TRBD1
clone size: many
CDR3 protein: CASSHRDRNYEQYF
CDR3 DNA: TGTGCCAGCAGCCACCGGGACAGGAACTACGAGCAGTACTTC

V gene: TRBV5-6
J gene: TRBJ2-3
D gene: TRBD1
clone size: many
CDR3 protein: CASSLRTGGSTDTQYF
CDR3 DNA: TGTGCCAGCAGCTTAAGGACAGGGGGTAGCACAGATACGCAGTATTTT

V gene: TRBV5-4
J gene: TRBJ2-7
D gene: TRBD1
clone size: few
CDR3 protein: CASSVGQGALVEQYF
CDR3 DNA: TGTGCCAGCAGCGTTGGACAGGGGGCGCTTGTCGAGCAGTACTTC

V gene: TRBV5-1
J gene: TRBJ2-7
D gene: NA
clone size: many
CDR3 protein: CASSLRGSYEQYF
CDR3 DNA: TGCGCCAGCAGCTTACGGGGTTCCTACGAGCAGTACTTC

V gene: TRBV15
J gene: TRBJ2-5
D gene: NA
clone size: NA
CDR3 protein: CATSRAYQETQYF
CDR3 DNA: TGTGCCACCAGCCGAGCGTACCAAGAGACCCAGTACTTC

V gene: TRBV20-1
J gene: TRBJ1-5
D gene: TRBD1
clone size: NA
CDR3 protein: CSATTGKRSNQPQHF
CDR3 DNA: TGCAGTGCTACGACAGGGAAACGAAGCAATCAGCCCCAGCATTTT

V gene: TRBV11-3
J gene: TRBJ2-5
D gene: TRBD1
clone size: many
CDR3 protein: CASSFGTGTQETQYF
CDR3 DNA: TGTGCCAGCAGCTTCGGGACAGGGACCCAAGAGACCCAGTACTTC

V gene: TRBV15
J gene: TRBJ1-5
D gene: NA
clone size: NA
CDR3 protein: CATSRDHVNQPQNF
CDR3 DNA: TGTGCCACCAGCAGAGATCACGTAAATCAGCCCCAGAATTTT

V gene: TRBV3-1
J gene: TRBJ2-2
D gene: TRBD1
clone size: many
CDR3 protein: CASSQEKTGVSRTGELFF
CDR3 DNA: TGTGCCAGCAGCCAAGAAAAAACAGGGGTGTCGAGGACCGGGGAGCTGTTTTTT

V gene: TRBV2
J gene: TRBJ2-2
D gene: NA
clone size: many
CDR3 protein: CASRRVVTGELFF
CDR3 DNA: TGTGCCAGCAGAAGGGTAGTCACCGGGGAGCTGTTTTTT

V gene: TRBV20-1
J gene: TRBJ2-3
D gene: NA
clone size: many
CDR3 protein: CSAPFGGSSTDTQYF
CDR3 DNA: TGCAGTGCTCCCTTCGGCGGATCTAGCACAGATACGCAGTATTTT

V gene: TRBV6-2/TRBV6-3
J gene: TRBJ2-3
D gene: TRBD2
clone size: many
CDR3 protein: CASRTSGRGDTQYF
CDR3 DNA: TGTGCCAGCAGGACTAGCGGGAGAGGAGATACGCAGTATTTT

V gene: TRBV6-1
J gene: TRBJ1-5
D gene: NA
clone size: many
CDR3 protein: CASRGGSDQPQHF
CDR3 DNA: TGTGCCAGCAGGGGAGGTTCGGATCAGCCCCAGCATTTT

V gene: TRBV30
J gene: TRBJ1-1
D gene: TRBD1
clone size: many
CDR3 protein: CAWAAGTGNTEAFF
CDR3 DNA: TGTGCCTGGGCGGCAGGGACAGGGAACACTGAAGCTTTCTTT

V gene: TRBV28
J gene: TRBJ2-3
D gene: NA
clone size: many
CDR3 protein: CASKSTDTQYF
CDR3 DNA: TGTGCCAGCAAGAGCACAGATACGCAGTATTTT

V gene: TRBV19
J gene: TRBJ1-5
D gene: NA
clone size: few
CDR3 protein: CASTEAGPNQPQHF
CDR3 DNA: TGTGCCAGTACTGAGGCAGGGCCGAATCAGCCCCAGCATTTT

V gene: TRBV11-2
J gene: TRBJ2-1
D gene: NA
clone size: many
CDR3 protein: CASSLSGYEQFF
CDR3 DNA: TGTGCCAGCAGCTTATCGGGTTATGAGCAGTTCTTC

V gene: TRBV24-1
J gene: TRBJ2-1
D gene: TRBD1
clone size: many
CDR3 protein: CATSDVQTGVDEQFF
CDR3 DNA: TGTGCCACCAGTGACGTTCAGACAGGGGTCGATGAGCAGTTCTTC

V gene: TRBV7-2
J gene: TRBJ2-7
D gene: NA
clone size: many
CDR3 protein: CASSFSARDSYEQYF
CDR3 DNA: TGTGCCAGCAGCTTTTCCGCCAGGGATTCCTACGAGCAGTACTTC

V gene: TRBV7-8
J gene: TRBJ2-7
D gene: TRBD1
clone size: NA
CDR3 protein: CASSFGTGYEQYF
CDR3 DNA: TGTGCCAGCAGCTTCGGGACAGGGTACGAGCAGTACTTC

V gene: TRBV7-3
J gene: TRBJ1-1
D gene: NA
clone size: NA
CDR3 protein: CASSPGDYREAFF
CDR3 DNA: TGTGCCAGCAGCCCTGGGGATTACAGGGAAGCTTTCTTT

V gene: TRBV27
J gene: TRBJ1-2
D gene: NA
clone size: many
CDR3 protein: CASSPQGSAYGYTF
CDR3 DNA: TGTGCCAGCAGTCCTCAGGGGTCGGCATATGGCTACACCTTC

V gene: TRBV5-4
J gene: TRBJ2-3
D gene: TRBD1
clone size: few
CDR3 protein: CASWDRSTDTQYF
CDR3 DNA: TGTGCCAGCTGGGACAGAAGCACAGATACGCAGTATTTT

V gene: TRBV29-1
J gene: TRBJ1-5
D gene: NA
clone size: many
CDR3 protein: CSVEGGGGQPQHF
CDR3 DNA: TGCAGCGTTGAAGGGGGGGGAGGACAGCCCCAGCATTTT

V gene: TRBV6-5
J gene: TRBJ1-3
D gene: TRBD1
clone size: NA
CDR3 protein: CASSYTRQGAGNTIYF
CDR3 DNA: TGTGCCAGCAGTTACACCAGACAGGGAGCTGGAAACACCATATATTTT

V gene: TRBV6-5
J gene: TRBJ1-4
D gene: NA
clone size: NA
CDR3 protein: CASSYGRKNEKLFF
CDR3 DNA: TGTGCCAGCAGTTACGGACGGAAAAATGAAAAACTGTTTTTT

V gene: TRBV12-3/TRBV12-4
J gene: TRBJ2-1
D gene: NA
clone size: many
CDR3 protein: CASTPRGTVRGKQFF
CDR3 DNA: TGTGCCAGCACTCCCCGGGGGACTGTAAGGGGGAAGCAGTTCTTC

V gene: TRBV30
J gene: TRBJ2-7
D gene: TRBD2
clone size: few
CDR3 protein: CAWMVGAGMTYEQYF
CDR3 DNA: TGTGCCTGGATGGTCGGAGCGGGAATGACTTACGAGCAGTACTTC

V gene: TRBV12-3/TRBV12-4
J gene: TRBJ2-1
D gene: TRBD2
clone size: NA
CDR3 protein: CASTRQGRGTSEQFF
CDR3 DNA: TGTGCCAGCACCCGACAAGGGAGGGGTACATCTGAGCAGTTCTTC

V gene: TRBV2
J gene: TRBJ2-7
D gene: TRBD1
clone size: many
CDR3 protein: CASSEQGESYEQYF
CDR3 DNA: TGTGCCAGCAGTGAACAGGGGGAGTCCTACGAGCAGTACTTC

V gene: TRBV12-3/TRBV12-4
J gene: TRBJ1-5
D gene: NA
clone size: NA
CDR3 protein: CASRDGNQPQHF
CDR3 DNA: TGTGCCAGCAGGGACGGAAATCAGCCCCAGCATTTT

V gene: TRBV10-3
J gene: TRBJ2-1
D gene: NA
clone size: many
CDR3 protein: CAIGQGARDEQFF
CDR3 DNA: TGTGCCATCGGTCAAGGGGCCAGGGATGAGCAGTTCTTC

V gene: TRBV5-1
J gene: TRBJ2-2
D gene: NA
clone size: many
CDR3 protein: CASSFGEPSGELFF
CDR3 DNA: TGCGCCAGCAGCTTCGGTGAGCCGAGCGGGGAGCTGTTTTTT

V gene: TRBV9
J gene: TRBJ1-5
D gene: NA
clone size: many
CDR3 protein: CASRGRGQPQHF
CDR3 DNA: TGTGCCAGCAGGGGGAGGGGTCAGCCCCAGCATTTT

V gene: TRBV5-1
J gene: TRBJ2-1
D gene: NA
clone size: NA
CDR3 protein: CASSHAWDEQFF
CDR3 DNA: TGCGCCAGCAGCCACGCGTGGGATGAGCAGTTCTTC

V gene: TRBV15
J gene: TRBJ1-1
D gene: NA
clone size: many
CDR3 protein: CATSRDMTQNTEAFF
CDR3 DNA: TGTGCCACCAGCAGAGATATGACTCAGAACACTGAAGCTTTCTTT

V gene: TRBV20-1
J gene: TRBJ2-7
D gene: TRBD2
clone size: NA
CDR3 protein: CSAGRLAGPGEQYF
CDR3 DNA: TGCAGTGCTGGGAGACTAGCGGGACCGGGGGAGCAGTACTTC

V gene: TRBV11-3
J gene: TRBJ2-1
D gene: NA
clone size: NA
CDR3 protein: CASRKSSISSYNGQFF
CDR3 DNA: TGTGCCAGCAGAAAGTCGAGTATTAGCTCCTACAATGGGCAGTTCTTC

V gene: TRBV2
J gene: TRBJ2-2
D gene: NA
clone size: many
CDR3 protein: CASSELGTGELFF
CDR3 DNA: TGTGCCAGCAGTGAATTGGGGACCGGGGAGCTGTTTTTT